One and the same sample provided the 21 T cell receptor beta chains below, sequenced in a study of memory CD4+ T cells and cytomegalovirus serostatus. TCRdb keeps only in-frame clones here, not all; method: immunoSEQ multiplex PCR. The sample has about 58,000 clones, approximately 82% seen once. Single viable CD3+CD4+CD8-CD45RO+ cells were sorted as the memory CD4+ T cells. Sequencing was performed on memory CD4+ T cells from blood. All receptors derive from an adult in good health and CMV-seronegative. Some clones in this sample may be carry-over from other donors' samples.

The V gene is TRBV27, the J gene TRBJ1-1; D is unclear. The germline V gene has CDR1 MNHEY and CDR2 SMNVEV (reference sequence). The germline V and J ends were trimmed by 4 bases and 3 bases, with 15 bases remaining between them. The CDR3 spans 15 residues. In DNA form, the CDR3 reads TGTGCCAGCAGTTCTAAAGTCCTAGGGTACACTGAAGCTTTCTTT. It specifies CASSSKVLGYTEAFF.

The chain recombines TRBV6-5 with TRBJ2-3; tentatively, D is TRBD2 (7 bases). Trimming pared 2 bases from V and 4 bases from J, leaving 16 bases between. This CDR3 is built from 16 residues. CDR1 is MNHEY and CDR2 is SVGAGI in the germline V gene. CDR3 loop: CASSYVLGGASDTQYF. In DNA, the CDR3 is TGTGCCAGCAGTTACGTACTAGGGGGGGCCTCAGATACGCAGTATTTT.

This clone has just a few counts. The rearrangement joins TRBV29-1 to TRBJ2-5; D is undetermined. This CDR3 is 10 amino acids long. CDR1 is SQVTM and CDR2 is ANQGSEA in the germline V gene. Trimming cost V 2 bases and J 5 bases, with 3 bases left between them. The CDR3 region has the DNA TGCAGCGTTGAATCGGAGACCCAGTACTTC. It is translated as CSVESETQYF.

V gene TRBV25-1 combines with J gene TRBJ2-1, with a possible D match to TRBD2 (6 bases). The CDR3 runs to 14 residues. V lost 7 bases and J 9 bases, leaving 19 bases between the germline ends. Germline V gene data show CDR1 as MGHDK and CDR2 as SYGVNS. The DNA for the CDR3 is TGTGCCAGCACCTTGAAAGGAGGGACGGCTGAGCAGTTCTTC. The encoded protein is CASTLKGGTAEQFF. Full variable domain (remainder filled in from reference TRBV25-1 and TRBJ2-1): EADIYQTPRYLVIGTGKKITLECSQTMGHDKMYWYQQDPGMELHLIHYSYGVNSTEKGDLSSESTVSRIRTEHFPLTLESARPSHTSQYLCASTLKGGTAEQFFGPGTRLTVL.

The chain carries TRBV23-1 and TRBJ2-7, with a tentative D call TRBD1 (5 bases). TRBV23-1 falls under the ORF class, with uncertain function. This CDR3 comprises 15 residues. The V gene lost 1 base and the J gene lost 2 bases, with 12 bases spanning the gap. As DNA, the CDR3 is TGCGCCAGCAGTCAATTGAGGAGACAGACCTACGAGCAGTACTTC. It is translated as CASSQLRRQTYEQYF.

This chain links TRBV18 with TRBJ2-5; a possible D gene is TRBD2 (6 bases). Trimming left V 3 bases short and J 2 bases short, with 10 bases between. The germline CDR1 and CDR2 sequences are KGHSH and LQKENI. CDR3 size: 14 residues. The CDR3 nucleotides read TGTGCCAGCTCACCCCCCGCGGGGCAAGAGACCCAGTACTTC. It is translated as CASSPPAGQETQYF.

This clone showed up just a few times. The chain couples TRBV5-1 to TRBJ2-1; TRBD2 matches 10 bases. V shed 2 bases and J 1 base; nucleotides not matched to a gene: 3. CDR3 length: 16 amino acids. In germline, CDR1 is SGHRS, CDR2 YFSETQ. The CDR3 DNA reads TGCGCCAGCAGCTTACGAGCGGGAGGGTCCTACAATGAGCAGTTCTTC. It translates to CASSLRAGGSYNEQFF. The full variable domain, rest sourced from reference TRBV5-1 and TRBJ2-1, is KAGVTQTPRYLIKTRGQQVTLSCSPISGHRSVSWYQQTPGQGLQFLFEYFSETQRNKGNFPGRFSGRQFSNSRSEMNVSTLELGDSALYLCASSLRAGGSYNEQFFGPGTRLTVL.

The chain uses TRBV2 and TRBJ2-2, with D perhaps assigned TRBD1 or TRBD2 (5 bases each). Trimming removed 3 bases at V and 3 bases at J, with 11 bases between. Germline V gene lookup returns CDR1 SNHLY and CDR2 FYNNEI. The CDR3 spans 15 residues. The CDR3 is CASSDWGPYTGELFF. CDR3 sequence (DNA): TGTGCCAGCAGTGATTGGGGACCCTACACCGGGGAGCTGTTTTTT.

V gene TRBV10-1 combines with J gene TRBJ1-6; unclear D gene. This CDR3 has 13 amino acids. Germline-derived CDR1 and CDR2 are WNHNN and SYGVQD (reference sequence). Trimming took 10 bases from V and 5 from J, leaving 12 bases between them. The CDR3 DNA sequence: TGCGCCACCCGCCGGGCTAATAATTCACCCCTCCACTTT. It is translated as CATRRANNSPLHF.

The chain joins TRBV7-2 to TRBJ2-7; TRBD2 agrees at 12 bases. Germline loops: CDR1 SGHTA, CDR2 FQGNSA. The CDR3 extends over 14 amino acids. The junction had 10 bases not matched to a gene; V was cut back by 7 bases and J by 9 bases. The CDR3 region is CASNLAGGPRVQYF. DNA for the CDR3: TGTGCCAGCAACCTAGCGGGAGGGCCTCGAGTGCAGTACTTC.

This chain uses TRBV9 with TRBJ2-3; 10 bases match TRBD2. The CDR3 has 16 residues. The germline gives CDR1 SGDLS, CDR2 YYNGEE. V was clipped by 4 bases and J by 6 bases; unmatched bases: 11. Here the CDR3 reads CASSTRTSGGEDTQYF. The CDR3 DNA reads TGTGCCAGCAGCACCCGGACTAGCGGTGGAGAGGATACGCAGTATTTT.

V and J are TRBV10-3 and TRBJ1-2; possibly TRBD1 for D (5 bases). Trimming took 4 bases from V and 8 from J, leaving 14 bases between them. Germline assignment: CDR1 ENHRY and CDR2 SYGVKD. This CDR3 is built from 13 residues. CDR3 sequence (DNA): TGTGCCATCAGTGGCTCTGGGGGGGACGGCTACACCTTC. This translates into CAISGSGGDGYTF.

J is TRBJ1-5 and V is TRBV30; D is ambiguous. Trimming took 1 base from V and 6 from J, leaving 13 bases between them. The CDR3 spans 14 residues. Germline assignment: CDR1 GTSNPN and CDR2 SVGIG (reference sequence). CDR3 nucleotides: TGTGCCTGGAGTGCCCTCAATGGGGTTCAGCCCCAGCATTTT. This gives the protein CAWSALNGVQPQHF.

This rearrangement joins TRBV4-2 to TRBJ2-2, with D perhaps being TRBD1 or TRBD2 (5 bases each). The CDR3 contains 15 residues. Trimming stripped 4 bases from V and 5 bases from J, with 14 bases between. CDR1 and CDR2 (germline): LGHNA, YNFKEQ. CDR3 protein: CASSLFGGETGELFF. As DNA, the CDR3 is TGTGCCAGCAGCCTCTTTGGGGGAGAAACCGGGGAGCTGTTTTTT.

The gene calls are TRBV5-6 and TRBJ2-2; TRBD1 agrees at 8 bases. Germline CDR1 is SGHDT and CDR2 is YYEEEE. The CDR3 runs 15 residues. J gave up 5 bases and V 5 bases, and 8 bases lay outside the gene matches. This chain's CDR3 is CASREGRGRTGELFF. CDR3 in DNA: TGTGCCAGCAGGGAGGGCAGGGGGCGGACCGGGGAGCTGTTTTTT.

The V and J genes are TRBV28 and TRBJ2-7, with D uncertain. Germline V CDR1 and CDR2: MDHEN, SYDVKM. The CDR3 spans 14 residues. Deletions cut 2 bases from V and 2 bases from J, with 10 bases between. CDR3 in DNA: TGTGCCAGCAGTTTAGATGGGGTCGCCTACGAGCAGTACTTC. This encodes CASSLDGVAYEQYF.

The chain carries TRBV11-2 and TRBJ1-1, with 8 bases matching TRBD1. Germline CDR1 and CDR2: SGHAT and FQNNGV. CDR3 length: 13 residues. V was clipped by 5 bases and J by 4 bases; unmatched bases: 3. CDR3 sequence reads: CASSAQGATEAFF. The CDR3 DNA is TGTGCCAGCAGCGCCCAGGGGGCCACTGAAGCTTTCTTT.

The V call is TRBV28, the J call TRBJ1-3; tentatively, D is TRBD1 (5 bases). The V gene's germline CDR1 is MDHEN and CDR2 SYDVKM. Trimming took off 3 bases at V and 0 bases at J, with 9 bases between the two ends. CDR3 size: 15 residues. CDR3: CASSFPGLSGNTIYF. In DNA, the CDR3 is TGTGCCAGCAGTTTCCCGGGGCTCTCTGGAAACACCATATATTTT. Full variable domain (remainder filled in from reference TRBV28 and TRBJ1-3): DVKVTQSSRYLVKRTGEKVFLECVQDMDHENMFWYRQDPGLGLRLIYFSYDVKMKEKGDIPEGYSVSREKKERFSLILESASTNQTSMYLCASSFPGLSGNTIYFGEGSWLTVV.

The gene calls are TRBV10-3 and TRBJ2-2, with D unclear. V lost 4 bases and J lost 1, with 19 bases in between. The CDR3 has 18 amino acids. The germline CDR1 and CDR2 sequences are ENHRY and SYGVKD. The CDR3 DNA reads TGTGCCATCAGTGGCACAGCTTTGGATCCCAAGAACACCGGGGAGCTGTTTTTT. Residues: CAISGTALDPKNTGELFF.

The chain links TRBV9 to TRBJ2-3, with a weak D call TRBD1 (6 bases). Germline V lookup: CDR1 SGDLS, CDR2 YYNGEE. CDR3 length: 15 amino acids. V was shortened by 0 bases and J by 6 bases, with 14 bases between the two germline ends. The CDR3 region is CASSVGTEQWDTQYF. Written as DNA, the CDR3 is TGTGCCAGCAGCGTAGGGACAGAACAATGGGATACGCAGTATTTT.

This clone turned up a few times. The chain employs TRBV5-4 and TRBJ1-2; D gene ambiguous. There are 15 residues in the CDR3. V was shortened by 0 bases and J by 8 bases, with 17 bases between the two germline ends. From germline, CDR1 is SGHNT and CDR2 YYREEE (reference sequence). In DNA form, the CDR3 reads TGTGCCAGCAGCTTGGACGCCGGTGTAACTGACGGCTACACCTTC. This gives the protein CASSLDAGVTDGYTF.